This T cell receptor beta chain was retrieved from a study of T cells in Graves' hyperthyroidism and ophthalmopathy. The overall study: At the time of initial diagnosis and before any treatment, peripheral blood was collected. Study findings and constraints: The majority of expanded thyroid clonotypes above 0.001 also appeared in blood.

This clonotype was seen repeatedly, ten times or more. Its specificity is unknown. It was considered stable Graves' hyperthyroidism when ophthalmopathy did not progress within 18 months. Diagnostic assessment was based on clinical symptoms, serum thyroxine and TRAb, thyroid ultrasound and orbital computed tomography. Template material for amplifying TCR beta CDR3 regions consisted of RNA transcripts. An initial round of RT-PCR targeting the TCR CDR3 relied on the HTBI primer set. TCRdb redid the calling of the multiplex PCR reads with MiXCR, one entry per CDR3 protein. The table records around 580,000 distinct CDR3 sequences, 16% of them present only once. The sequencing sample was made of blood. This clonotype was sampled from a young woman with Graves' hyperthyroidism.

CDR3 residues: CASSRGTAYEQYF. For the CDR3, the DNA is TGTGCCAGCAGTCGAGGGACAGCCTACGAGCAGTACTTC. This chain uses TRBV11-2 with TRBJ2-7; 7 positions match TRBD1. CDR1 and CDR2 (germline): SGHAT, FQNNGV. The CDR3 length is 13 residues. Germline trimming cut 6 bases from V and 2 bases from J; bases unmatched to any gene: 4.